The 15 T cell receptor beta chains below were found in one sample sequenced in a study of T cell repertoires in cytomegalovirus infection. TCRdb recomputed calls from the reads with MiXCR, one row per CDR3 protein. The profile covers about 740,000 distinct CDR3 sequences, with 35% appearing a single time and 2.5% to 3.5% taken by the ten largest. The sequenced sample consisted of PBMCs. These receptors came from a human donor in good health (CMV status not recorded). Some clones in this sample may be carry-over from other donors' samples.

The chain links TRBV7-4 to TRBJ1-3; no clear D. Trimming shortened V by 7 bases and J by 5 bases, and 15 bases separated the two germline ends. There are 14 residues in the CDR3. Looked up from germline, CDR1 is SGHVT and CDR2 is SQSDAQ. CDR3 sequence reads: CASTSQNLRNTIYF. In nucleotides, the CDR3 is TGTGCCAGCACCTCGCAAAACCTGAGAAACACCATATATTTT.

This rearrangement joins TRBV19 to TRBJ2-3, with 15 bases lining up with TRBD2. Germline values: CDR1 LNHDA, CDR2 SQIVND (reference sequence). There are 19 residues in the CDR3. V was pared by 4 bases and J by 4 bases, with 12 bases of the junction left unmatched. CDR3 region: CASSTAGLAGGPPADTQYF. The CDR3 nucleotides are TGTGCCAGTAGTACCGCCGGACTAGCGGGGGGGCCTCCCGCAGATACGCAGTATTTT.

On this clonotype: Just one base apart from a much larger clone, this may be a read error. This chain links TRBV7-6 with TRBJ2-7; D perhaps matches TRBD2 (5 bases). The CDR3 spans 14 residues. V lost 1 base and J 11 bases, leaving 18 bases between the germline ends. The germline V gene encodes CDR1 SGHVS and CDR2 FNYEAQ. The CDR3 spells CASSLGYSSREKYF. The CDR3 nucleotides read TGTGCCAGCAGCTTAGGTTATTCGTCTAGGGAGAAGTACTTC.

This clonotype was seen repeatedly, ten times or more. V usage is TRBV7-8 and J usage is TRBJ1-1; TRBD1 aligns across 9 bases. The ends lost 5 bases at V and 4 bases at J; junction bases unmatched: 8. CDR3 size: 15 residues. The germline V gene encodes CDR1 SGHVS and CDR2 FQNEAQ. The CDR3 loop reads CASSLRTGEITEAFF. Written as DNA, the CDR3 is TGTGCCAGCAGCCTTCGGACAGGGGAGATCACTGAAGCTTTCTTT.

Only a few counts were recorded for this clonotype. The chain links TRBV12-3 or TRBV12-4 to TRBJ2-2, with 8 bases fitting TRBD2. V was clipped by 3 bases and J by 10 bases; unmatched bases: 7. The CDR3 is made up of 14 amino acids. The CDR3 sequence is CASSLATSAKELFF. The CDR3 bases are TGTGCCAGCAGTTTGGCGACTAGCGCTAAGGAGCTGTTTTTT.

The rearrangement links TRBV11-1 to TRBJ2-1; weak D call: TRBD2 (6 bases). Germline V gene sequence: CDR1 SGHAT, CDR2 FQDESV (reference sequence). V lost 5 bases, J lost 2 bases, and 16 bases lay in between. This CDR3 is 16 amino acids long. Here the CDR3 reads CASSRSGDVTYNEQFF. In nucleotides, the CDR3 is TGTGCCAGCAGCCGATCGGGGGACGTCACCTACAATGAGCAGTTCTTC.

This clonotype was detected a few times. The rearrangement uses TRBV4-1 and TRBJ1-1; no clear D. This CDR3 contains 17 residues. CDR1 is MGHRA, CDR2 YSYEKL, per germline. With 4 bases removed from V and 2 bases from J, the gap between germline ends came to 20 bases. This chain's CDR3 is CASSLDRGVLINTEAFF. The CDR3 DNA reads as TGCGCCAGCAGCCTAGACCGAGGTGTCCTTATTAACACTGAAGCTTTCTTT.

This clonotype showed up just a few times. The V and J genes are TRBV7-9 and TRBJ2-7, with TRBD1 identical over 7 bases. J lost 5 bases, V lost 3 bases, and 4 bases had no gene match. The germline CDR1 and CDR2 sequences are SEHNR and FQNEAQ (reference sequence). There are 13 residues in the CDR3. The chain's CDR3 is CASSLKGANEQYF. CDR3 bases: TGTGCCAGCAGCTTGAAGGGGGCCAACGAGCAGTACTTC.

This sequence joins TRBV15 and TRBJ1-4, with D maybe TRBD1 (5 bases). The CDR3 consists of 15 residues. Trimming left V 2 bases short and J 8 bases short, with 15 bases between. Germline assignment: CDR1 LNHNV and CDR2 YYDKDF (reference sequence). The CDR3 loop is CATSRQSQGREKLFF. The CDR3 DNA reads TGTGCCACCAGCAGACAGTCCCAGGGCAGGGAAAAACTGTTTTTT. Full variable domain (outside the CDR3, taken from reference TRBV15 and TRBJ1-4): DAMVIQNPRYQVTQFGKPVTLSCSQTLNHNVMYWYQQKSSQAPKLLFHYYDKDFNNEADTPDNFQSRRPNTSFCFLDIRSPGLGDTAMYLCATSRQSQGREKLFFGSGTQLSVL.

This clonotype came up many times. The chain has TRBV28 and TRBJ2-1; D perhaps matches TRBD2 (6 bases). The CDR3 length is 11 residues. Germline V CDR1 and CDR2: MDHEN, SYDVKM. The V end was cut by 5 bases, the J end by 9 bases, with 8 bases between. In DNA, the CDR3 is TGTGCCAGCAGTAAGGGAGGTGAGCAGTTCTTC. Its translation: CASSKGGEQFF.

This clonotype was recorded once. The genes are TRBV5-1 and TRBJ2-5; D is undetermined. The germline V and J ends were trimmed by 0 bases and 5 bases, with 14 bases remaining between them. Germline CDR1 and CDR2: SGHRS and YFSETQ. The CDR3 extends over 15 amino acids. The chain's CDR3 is CASSLGWADRETQYF. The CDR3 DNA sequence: TGCGCCAGCAGCTTGGGATGGGCGGATCGGGAGACCCAGTACTTC.

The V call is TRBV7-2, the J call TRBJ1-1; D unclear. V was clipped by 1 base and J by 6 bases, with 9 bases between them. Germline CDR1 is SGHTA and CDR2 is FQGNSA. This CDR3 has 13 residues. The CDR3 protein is CASSLGPSSEAFF. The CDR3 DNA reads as TGTGCCAGCAGCTTAGGGCCAAGCTCTGAAGCTTTCTTT.

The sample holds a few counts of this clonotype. CDR3 bases: TGTGCCAGCAGTTGGACAGGGATGCTATCTAACGAGCAGTACTTC. Protein: CASSWTGMLSNEQYF. The rearrangement joins TRBV11-2 to TRBJ2-7; 8 bases align to TRBD1. Trimming at V came to 6 bases and at J to 5 bases, leaving 12 bases not matched to a gene. This CDR3 region has 15 residues. Germline lookup yields CDR1 SGHAT and CDR2 FQNNGV.

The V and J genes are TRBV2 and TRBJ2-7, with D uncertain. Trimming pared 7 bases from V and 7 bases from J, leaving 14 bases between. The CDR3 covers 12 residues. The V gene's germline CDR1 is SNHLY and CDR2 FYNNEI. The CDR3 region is CASTAPNGEQYF. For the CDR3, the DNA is TGTGCCAGCACCGCACCCAATGGGGAGCAGTACTTC.

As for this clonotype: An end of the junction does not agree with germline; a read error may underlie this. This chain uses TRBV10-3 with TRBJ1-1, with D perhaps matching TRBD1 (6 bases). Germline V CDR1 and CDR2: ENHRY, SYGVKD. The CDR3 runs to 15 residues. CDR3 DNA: TGTGCCATCAGGGCCACAGGGAAATCGGACACTGAAGCTTACTTT. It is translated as CAIRATGKSDTEAYF.